One and the same sample provided the 10 T cell receptor beta chains below, sequenced in a study of persistence of HIV-infected CD4 T cells. This was the immunoSEQ version 4 assay in survey mode. Assay: immunoSEQ multiplex PCR; the TCRdb copy retains only in-frame clones and omits some. Of 64,000 or so clones listed, roughly 77% are singletons. Cells were stimulated with overlapping HIV-1 Gag 15-mer peptides. Memory cells lacking CD40L and CD69 with high CD45RO were sorted. These receptors have no identified antigens. Here the sequenced sample was CD4+ T cells sorted from PBMCs after roughly 19-hour stimulation, taken from a patient who received antiretroviral therapy. These receptors all stem from an adult man with HIV who was CMV-seropositive.

The chain recombines TRBV7-9 with TRBJ1-4; no clear D gene. V was clipped by 3 bases and J by 6 bases, with 5 bases between them. This CDR3 has 12 amino acids. Germline CDR1 is SEHNR and CDR2 is FQNEAQ (reference sequence). This CDR3 is CASSFDHEKLFF. CDR3 in DNA: TGTGCCAGCAGCTTCGACCATGAAAAACTGTTTTTT.

This rearrangement joins TRBV20-1 to TRBJ2-1, with D perhaps assigned TRBD1 or TRBD2 (5 bases each). Between the trimmed V and J ends, which lost 3 bases and 10 bases, there was a span of 10 bases. This CDR3 is built from 11 residues. Germline assignment: CDR1 DFQATT and CDR2 SNEGSKA (reference sequence). CDR3 nucleotide sequence: TGCAGTGCTAGCGAGGGACGGGAGCAGTTCTTC. Protein product: CSASEGREQFF.

The chain links TRBV9 to TRBJ1-1; 7 bases fit TRBD1. This CDR3 comprises 14 residues. The ends lost 2 bases at V and 1 base at J; junction bases unmatched: 2. Germline V gene data show CDR1 as SGDLS and CDR2 as YYNGEE. This chain's CDR3 is CASSVGQRNTEAFF. CDR3 DNA: TGTGCCAGCAGCGTGGGACAGCGGAACACTGAAGCTTTCTTT.

The DNA for the CDR3 is TGTGCCAGCAGCCTCCTTGGCGCAGCATTCCATGGCTACACCTTC. The encoded protein is CASSLLGAAFHGYTF. The chain is built from TRBV14 and TRBJ1-2; the D is unclear. Germline CDR1 and CDR2: SGHDN and FVKESK. Trimming took off 4 bases at V and 6 bases at J, with 18 bases between the two ends. The CDR3 consists of 15 residues.

This rearrangement joins TRBV15 to TRBJ2-7, with D unresolved. Trimming removed 1 base at V and 0 bases at J, with 7 bases between. The CDR3 has 14 residues. The germline CDR1 and CDR2 sequences are LNHNV and YYDKDF (reference sequence). CDR3 coding DNA: TGTGCCACCAGCAGAGGAACAGCCTCCTACGAGCAGTACTTC. Translated: CATSRGTASYEQYF.

CDR3: CASSPTGPRGNTIYF. The DNA of the CDR3 is TGTGCCAGCAGCCCCACGGGACCGCGCGGAAACACCATATATTTT. This chain links TRBV3-1 (or the pseudogene TRBV3-2) with TRBJ1-3, with a possible D match to TRBD1 (5 bases). Germline CDR1 is LGHDT and CDR2 is YNNKEL (reference sequence). The ends were cut back, 4 bases at V and 4 bases at J, with 14 bases in the middle. The CDR3 contains 15 residues.

The chain joins TRBV5-1 to TRBJ2-2; TRBD1 matches 7 bases. V shed 0 bases, J shed 0 bases, and the junction held 2 bases outside the gene matches. Germline V CDR1 and CDR2: SGHRS, YFSETQ. The CDR3 has 16 residues. The CDR3 reads CASSLDRGANTGELFF. The CDR3 DNA sequence: TGCGCCAGCAGCTTGGACAGGGGCGCGAACACCGGGGAGCTGTTTTTT.

The chain links TRBV18 to TRBJ1-4; a weak D match, TRBD1 (5 bases). CDR1 KGHSH and CDR2 LQKENI come from the germline V gene. There are 16 residues in the CDR3. Trimming left V 2 bases short and J 14 bases short, with 24 bases between. CDR3 DNA: TGTGCCAGCTCACCAAACGGCCGGGCCCTCATGGGGGGGCTGTTTTTT. It specifies CASSPNGRALMGGLFF.

The rearrangement uses TRBV5-4 and TRBJ1-6; TRBD1 aligns across 8 bases. The CDR3 runs to 14 residues. The trim removed 2 bases at V and 9 bases at J, leaving 4 bases unmatched. The germline V gene encodes CDR1 SGHNT and CDR2 YYREEE (reference sequence). CDR3 sequence: CASSFRDRISPLHF. The CDR3 DNA reads as TGTGCCAGCAGCTTCCGGGACAGGATTTCACCCCTCCACTTT. Based on the CDR3 plus reference TRBV5-4 and TRBJ1-6, the full variable domain is ETGVTQSPTHLIKTRGQQVTLRCSSQSGHNTVSWYQQALGQGPQFIFQYYREEENGRGNFPPRFSGLQFPNYSSELNVNALELDDSALYLCASSFRDRISPLHFGNGTRLTVT.

The V and J genes are TRBV28 and TRBJ1-3, with 7 bases lining up with TRBD1. Germline CDR1 reads MDHEN; CDR2 reads SYDVKM. This CDR3 comprises 15 residues. Trimming took 1 base from V and 4 from J; bases not matched to a gene: 4. The CDR3 nucleotides read TGTGCCAGCAGTTTATACGTAGGGGGCGGAAACACCATATATTTT. Its protein product is CASSLYVGGGNTIYF. The whole variable domain, filled in from reference TRBV28 and TRBJ1-3, reads DVKVTQSSRYLVKRTGEKVFLECVQDMDHENMFWYRQDPGLGLRLIYFSYDVKMKEKGDIPEGYSVSREKKERFSLILESASTNQTSMYLCASSLYVGGGNTIYFGEGSWLTVV.